The T cell receptor (beta chain) under discussion was sequenced for a study of blood T cell repertoires in COVID-19 (dated by TCRdb to about 2020). Background for the entire study: The collaborator samples originated in the United States, Italy and Spain and spanned the acute and convalescent phases of COVID-19. The material from the prospective study consisted of cDNA or gDNA derived from T cells, B-cell-depleted T cells, or PBMCs. Deeply sampled blood TCRbeta repertoires from subjects exposed to, actively infected with, or recovered from COVID-19 were included in the dataset. The repertoires were made available in a free public database intended to serve as a resource for research on the immune response to SARS-CoV-2. Samples were obtained from the ongoing ImmuneRACE study (first 160 participants) and from 1,000 to 1,500 subjects provided by 6 global collaborators. A de-identified subject ID, COVID-19 status, age in years and sex were almost always included in the sample metadata. HLA class I and class II types, where available, came from metadata supplied by the sample provider rather than from assay-based typing. General conclusions and limits of the study: Clinical and demographic metadata were provided uncurated, with the amount varying by source and participant.

At one collaborating source in Seattle, patients were enrolled during active infection and were followed longitudinally through the course of disease. Each collaborating institution followed its own protocols to collect whole blood in K2EDTA tubes. For TCRbeta analysis, collaborators shipped samples as frozen whole blood, isolated PBMCs, or DNA extracted from either of those sample types. TCRbeta CDR3 regions were amplified from genomic DNA by means of the immunoSEQ Assay, a bias-controlled multiplex PCR. Regarding the original processing steps: Within the assay, amplification of reference gene primers was used to estimate how many nucleated cells each sample contained. To quantify the absolute abundance of each unique TCRbeta CDR3 rearrangement, sequence reads were collapsed and filtered. Productive Simpson clonality was computed per sample as the square root of Simpson's diversity index over productive rearrangements. The source is immuneACCESS, and TCRdb retained only in-frame sequences with V and J called. Part of the clones is not carried over; for the studies checked, unresolved V genes explain less than half of this, and the remainder is unexplained. That table is the source of V, J and clone size, and D and trimming were worked out from the DNA. Within this sample are about 160,000 clones, with about 86% of them counted one time only. The ten largest clones represent around a tenth of the sample.

The CDR3, from cysteine to phenylalanine, totals 18 residues. The retained sequence is limited to the CDR3, 54 bases, with the frame set at the first base. The germline ends are 17 bases apart after V is trimmed by 3 bases and J by 0 bases. As encoded in the germline V gene, CDR1 is KGHSH while CDR2 is LQKENI. Details on this clone: It has no known antigen specificity. No much larger clone exists at a distance of one base, and base qualities are not known.

Sequencing input: peripheral blood. This receptor was identified in a woman in her sixties or seventies with COVID-19, enrolled during active disease. This chain joins TRBV18 to TRBJ1-4, and possibly TRBD1, on 5 matching bases. The bases read TGTGCCAGCTCACCCCGGACATCGGCGGTAGCAACTAATGAAAAACTGTTTTTT. Translated, this is CASSPRTSAVATNEKLFF.